A selection of T cell receptor beta chains follows, all from one sample in a study of Tregs in tolerant kidney transplant recipients. Sequencing used immunoSEQ multiplex PCR; TCRdb keeps in-frame clones, though not all of them. The repertoire includes about 59,000 clones, around 80% of them detected once, and 4.5% to 6.5% sits in the top ten. The sequencing sample was made of CD4+ T cells from blood. The receptors were sampled from a human donor in good health. The CDR3 runs from the conserved cysteine through the conserved F or W. Fields, in order: CDR3 DNA, CDR3 protein, V gene, D gene, clone size, J gene. A D gene is named only where the DNA matches it firmly. A clone size is listed for some rows: how often the clone was seen (once, few, many), or a class if it is expanded.

TGTGCCAGCAGCTTAGTAGGGGCGAACAGGAATCGGAACACTGAAGCTTTCTTT	CASSLVGANRNRNTEAFF	TRBV7-9	-	-	TRBJ1-1
TGTGCCATCAGTGGAAGGGCGGGGGGCCGCTACGAGCAGTACTTC	CAISGRAGGRYEQYF	TRBV10-3	TRBD2	-	TRBJ2-7
TGCAGCGCTATAATTTACAGGGGGCTCGAGCAGTACTTC	CSAIIYRGLEQYF	TRBV29-1	TRBD1	-	TRBJ2-7
TGCGCCAGCAGCCAGGACAGGGTTCGTCCAGATACGCAGTATTTT	CASSQDRVRPDTQYF	TRBV5-1	TRBD1	-	TRBJ2-3
TGTGCCAGCAGCCAAAGAGGGGGACAGTCGAGCTCCTACGAGCAGTACTTC	CASSQRGGQSSSYEQYF	TRBV2	TRBD1	-	TRBJ2-7
TGTGCCAGCAGTGCTGGGTGGGGCAATCAGCCCCAGCATTTT	CASSAGWGNQPQHF	TRBV27	-	few	TRBJ1-5
TGTGCCAGCAGTGAAGGGGGTTCAAGGACTGAAGCTTTCTTT	CASSEGGSRTEAFF	TRBV2	-	-	TRBJ1-1
TGTGCCAGTCACCGACGGGCTAATGAAAAACTGTTTTTT	CASHRRANEKLFF	TRBV6-5	-	-	TRBJ1-4
TGTGCCAGCAGCTTAGCCCTAGCCTCGGATACGCAGTATTTT	CASSLALASDTQYF	TRBV7-8	-	-	TRBJ2-3
TGTGCCAGCTCACCCCAAACGACAGATATGAACACTGAAGCTTTCTTT	CASSPQTTDMNTEAFF	TRBV18	-	few	TRBJ1-1
TGTGCCAGCAGTGGGGTGACAGGGGGAGGCTACACCTTC	CASSGVTGGGYTF	TRBV2	TRBD1	once	TRBJ1-2
TGTGCCAGCAGTTTATCGAAGGCAGATGGGGGGAATGAAAAACTGTTTTTT	CASSLSKADGGNEKLFF	TRBV27	-	once	TRBJ1-4
TGTGCCAGCAGCTACACACAGGGGGCCGTCGAGCAGTACTTC	CASSYTQGAVEQYF	TRBV6-5	TRBD1	-	TRBJ2-7